The 8 T cell receptor beta chains presented below share a single source sample, sequenced in a study of blood T cell repertoires in COVID-19. Some clones are missing from TCRdb's copy, which holds only in-frame ones; the method was immunoSEQ multiplex PCR. Of over 200,000 clones in the sample, roughly 76% were seen once. What was sequenced was peripheral blood. The receptors were sampled from a human donor in a cohort sampled during active COVID-19.

Only a few counts were recorded for this clone. The chain carries TRBV5-5 and TRBJ2-7, with D possibly being TRBD2 (6 bases). Germline V gene data show CDR1 as SGHKS and CDR2 as YYEKEE (reference sequence). This CDR3 region has 15 residues. The V and J ends lost 1 base and 3 bases respectively, with 14 bases between them. The CDR3 is CASSLTGVSLYEQYF. In nucleotides, the CDR3 is TGTGCCAGCAGCTTGACGGGAGTAAGCCTCTACGAGCAGTACTTC. Supplemented by reference TRBV5-5 and TRBJ2-7, the full variable domain reads DAGVTQSPTHLIKTRGQQVTLRCSPISGHKSVSWYQQVLGQGPQFIFQYYEKEERGRGNFPDRFSARQFPNYSSELNVNALLLGDSALYLCASSLTGVSLYEQYFGPGTRLTVT.

The V and J genes are TRBV1 and TRBJ2-7; the table's D call, TRBD2, was not checked against the DNA. TRBV1 is noted as a pseudogene. The CDR3 runs 21 residues. The CDR3 DNA reads as TGCACCAGCAGCCATCCCAACGGTGGGTATCGTAGCGGGGGTAGCTCCTACGAGCAGTACTTC. It is translated as CTSSHPNGGYRSGGSSYEQYF.

The genes are TRBV28 and TRBJ1-5; 10 bases are shared with TRBD1. In germline, CDR1 is MDHEN, CDR2 SYDVKM. The CDR3 spans 14 residues. J was trimmed by 4 bases and V by 5 bases; bases with no gene match: 2. CDR3 in amino acids: CASSRTGGNQPQHF. The CDR3 DNA follows: TGTGCCAGCAGTCGGACAGGGGGGAATCAGCCCCAGCATTTT.

The V gene is TRBV3-1 (or the pseudogene TRBV3-2), the J gene TRBJ2-3; D not certain. This CDR3 spans 15 amino acids. Between the trimmed V and J ends, which lost 6 bases and 0 bases, there was a span of 13 bases. CDR1 is LGHDT, CDR2 YNNKEL, per germline (reference sequence). The CDR3 region is CASSNSDTSTDTQYF. CDR3 nucleotides: TGTGCCAGCAGTAACAGTGATACTAGCACAGATACGCAGTATTTT.

The chain employs TRBV3-1 (or the pseudogene TRBV3-2) and TRBJ2-2; TRBD1 aligns across 7 bases. Trimming at V came to 5 bases and at J to 4 bases, leaving 10 bases not matched to a gene. The length of the CDR3 is 16 residues. Germline loops: CDR1 LGHDT, CDR2 YNNKEL (reference sequence). The CDR3 loop is CASSGGKGAVTGELFF. The CDR3 DNA sequence: TGTGCCAGCAGCGGGGGTAAGGGGGCAGTCACCGGGGAGCTGTTTTTT.

The genes are TRBV25-1 and TRBJ2-1; TRBD2 agrees at 7 bases. J was trimmed by 3 bases and V by 3 bases; bases with no gene match: 5. Germline V gives CDR1 MGHDK, CDR2 SYGVNS. CDR3 length: 15 amino acids. The CDR3 here is CASSDSAGLYNEQFF. The CDR3 DNA is TGTGCCAGCAGTGACTCAGCGGGGCTCTACAATGAGCAGTTCTTC. Looking up the rest from reference TRBV25-1 and TRBJ2-1 gives the full variable domain: EADIYQTPRYLVIGTGKKITLECSQTMGHDKMYWYQQDPGMELHLIHYSYGVNSTEKGDLSSESTVSRIRTEHFPLTLESARPSHTSQYLCASSDSAGLYNEQFFGPGTRLTVL.

V gene TRBV2 combines with J gene TRBJ1-5, with 7 bases that match TRBD1. In germline, CDR1 is SNHLY, CDR2 FYNNEI. After removal of 11 bases from V and 2 bases from J, the junction contained 6 bases not matched to a gene. The CDR3 has 13 amino acids. The CDR3: CAGGQLRNQPQHF. The CDR3 nucleotides are TGTGCCGGGGGACAGCTACGCAATCAGCCCCAGCATTTT.

Here the CDR3 DNA reads TGTGCCAGCAGCGTAAGTTCTAGCGGGTCAAACACCGGGGAGCTGTTTTTT. This gives the protein CASSVSSSGSNTGELFF. The chain is built from TRBV9 and TRBJ2-2, with 8 positions matching TRBD2. This CDR3 spans 17 amino acids. The V gene's germline CDR1 is SGDLS and CDR2 YYNGEE. J lost 2 bases, V lost 1 base, and 7 bases had no gene match.